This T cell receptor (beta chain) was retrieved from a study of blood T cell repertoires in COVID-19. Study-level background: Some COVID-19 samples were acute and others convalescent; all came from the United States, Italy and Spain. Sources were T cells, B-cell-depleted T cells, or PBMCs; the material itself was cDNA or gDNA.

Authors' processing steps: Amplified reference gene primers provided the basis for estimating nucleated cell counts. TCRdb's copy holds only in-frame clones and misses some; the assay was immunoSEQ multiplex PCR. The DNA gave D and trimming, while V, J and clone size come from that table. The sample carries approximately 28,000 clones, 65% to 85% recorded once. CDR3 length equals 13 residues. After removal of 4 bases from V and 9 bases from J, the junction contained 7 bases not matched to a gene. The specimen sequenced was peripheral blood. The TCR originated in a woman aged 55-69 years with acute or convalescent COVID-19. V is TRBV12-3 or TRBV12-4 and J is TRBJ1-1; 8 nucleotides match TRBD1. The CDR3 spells CASSSRDRGKAFF. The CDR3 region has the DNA TGTGCCAGCAGTTCCCGTGACAGGGGCAAAGCTTTCTTT.